The 22 T cell receptor beta chains reported below all come from one sample, sequenced in a study of human CD8 memory T cell subsets. Researchers made TCR beta libraries via UMI-labeled 5' RACE. TCRdb reanalyzed the 5' RACE reads, giving one entry per CDR3 protein sequence and no DNA. The specimen's table records about 11,000 distinct CDR3 sequences. Specimen: CD8+ stem-like memory T cells (TSCM and TCM) sorted from PBMCs. The subset: stem-like memory CD8 T cells (TSTEM), CCR7+ PD-1- TIGIT-. The receptors shown here come from a human donor in good health.

V and J are TRBV27 and TRBJ1-2; there is no DNA to check the TCRdb D call of TRBD1. CDR3 length: 13 amino acids. Germline CDR1 and CDR2: MNHEY and SMNVEV (reference sequence). CDR3 in amino acids: CASSPGRLYGYTF.

The CDR3 sequence is CASSSQGRGFNEKLFF. The chain recombines TRBV6-6 with TRBJ1-4. Germline V gene data show CDR1 as MNHNY and CDR2 as SVGAGI (reference sequence). The CDR3 is 16 amino acids.

The chain employs TRBV5-1 and TRBJ1-2; TCRdb returns TRBD1, unconfirmable since there is no DNA. Germline V gives CDR1 SGHRS, CDR2 YFSETQ. The CDR3 extends over 14 amino acids. CDR3 region: CASSFRGRSDGYTF.

This chain links TRBV18 with TRBJ2-5; checking the TCRdb D call of TRBD1 is not possible without DNA. The CDR3 has 16 amino acids. Germline values: CDR1 KGHSH, CDR2 LQKENI. The CDR3 loop reads CASSESGTGVEETQYF.

The genes are TRBV7-8 and TRBJ2-2; without DNA, the TCRdb call of TRBD1 cannot be checked. CDR3 length equals 16 residues. From germline, CDR1 is SGHVS and CDR2 FQNEAQ. CDR3 protein: CASSLLFRTGSGELFF.

The chain links TRBV25-1 to TRBJ1-4. Germline V CDR1 and CDR2: MGHDK, SYGVNS. The CDR3 loop spans 15 amino acids. The chain's CDR3 is CASSESAGLNEKLFF.

The CDR3: CASSPRLAEIGELFF. The V and J genes are TRBV9 and TRBJ2-2; TCRdb reports TRBD2, a call that lacks DNA to check it against. Germline V lookup: CDR1 SGDLS, CDR2 YYNGEE. This CDR3 contains 15 residues. The variable domain in full, completed from reference TRBV9 and TRBJ2-2, reads DSGVTQTPKHLITATGQRVTLRCSPRSGDLSVYWYQQSLDQGLQFLIQYYNGEERAKGNILERFSAQQFPDLHSELNLSSLELGDSALYFCASSPRLAEIGELFFGEGSRLTVL.

This chain uses TRBV5-1 with TRBJ2-7; TCRdb lists TRBD2, though no DNA is available to test this call. This CDR3 has 15 amino acids. Germline V gives CDR1 SGHRS, CDR2 YFSETQ. This CDR3 reads CASSPTSGRAYEQYF.

This clonotype is classed as medium-sized (0.01 to 0.1%) by frequency. V is TRBV28 and J is TRBJ1-1. The germline V gene encodes CDR1 MDHEN and CDR2 SYDVKM. This CDR3 contains 13 residues. CDR3 sequence: CASSFFRRQEAFF.

The rearrangement uses TRBV15 and TRBJ1-4; the TCRdb call, TRBD1, lacks DNA for checking. CDR1 is LNHNV, CDR2 YYDKDF, per germline (reference sequence). This CDR3 spans 14 amino acids. CDR3 residues: CATSHGQGEEKLFF. Filled out from reference TRBV15 and TRBJ1-4, the complete variable domain reads DAMVIQNPRYQVTQFGKPVTLSCSQTLNHNVMYWYQQKSSQAPKLLFHYYDKDFNNEADTPDNFQSRRPNTSFCFLDIRSPGLGDTAMYLCATSHGQGEEKLFFGSGTQLSVL.

The rearrangement links TRBV10-1 to TRBJ2-7. The germline V gene encodes CDR1 WNHNN and CDR2 SYGVQD (reference sequence). The length of the CDR3 is 15 residues. CDR3 residues: CASSESLGAGYEQYF.

V is TRBV20-1 and J is TRBJ2-5; the D call of TRBD1 rests on TCRdb alone, since no DNA is present to check it. The CDR3 loop spans 13 amino acids. CDR1 is DFQATT and CDR2 is SNEGSKA in the germline V gene (reference sequence). The CDR3 loop is CSARLRGRETQYF.

By frequency, this clonotype registers medium-sized. The chain joins TRBV5-1 to TRBJ2-7; TCRdb proposes TRBD1, but this gene call is untestable without DNA. CDR1 and CDR2 (germline): SGHRS, YFSETQ. The CDR3 extends over 14 amino acids. The CDR3 is CASSLDPGGREQYF.

The CDR3 reads CASRIGGEPQHF. The gene calls are TRBV7-9 and TRBJ1-5. This CDR3 region has 12 residues. CDR1 SEHNR and CDR2 FQNEAQ come from the germline V gene (reference sequence).

The chain joins TRBV12-3 or TRBV12-4 to TRBJ2-3; lacking DNA, the TRBD1 call made by TCRdb goes unchecked. The CDR3 is 18 amino acids. CDR3 in amino acids: CASSTILTAGSLTDTQYF.

Frequency places this clonotype as medium-sized. This chain links TRBV18 with TRBJ2-5. Germline CDR1 reads KGHSH; CDR2 reads LQKENI. This CDR3 has 15 amino acids. The CDR3 here is CASSPPSWGWETQYF. Combining the CDR3 with reference TRBV18 and TRBJ2-5 gives the whole variable domain NAGVMQNPRHLVRRRGQEARLRCSPMKGHSHVYWYRQLPEEGLKFMVYLQKENIIDESGMPKERFSAEFPKEGPSILRIQQVVRGDSAAYFCASSPPSWGWETQYFGPGTRLLVL.

This clonotype shows up as large by frequency. This rearrangement joins TRBV3-1 to TRBJ2-3; there is no DNA to check the TCRdb D call of TRBD1. In germline, CDR1 is LGHDT, CDR2 YNNKEL (reference sequence). The CDR3 is 16 amino acids. The chain's CDR3 is CASSQGRQESTDTQYF.

The rearrangement uses TRBV5-1 and TRBJ1-5; TCRdb picks TRBD1, but there is no DNA to check that call. Germline V CDR1 and CDR2: SGHRS, YFSETQ. The CDR3 runs to 13 residues. The CDR3 loop reads CATEGQDGQPQHF.

Judged by frequency, this clonotype is medium-sized. The chain combines TRBV10-2 with TRBJ1-2; TCRdb selects TRBD1, and the lack of DNA leaves this call unchecked. Per germline, CDR1 WSHSY and CDR2 SAAADI. CDR3 size: 16 residues. The CDR3 spells CASSESLAGENNGYTF.

Its frequency marks this clonotype as medium-sized. This rearrangement joins TRBV28 to TRBJ2-3; the D gene TCRdb calls, TRBD2, cannot be checked with no DNA. Per the germline V gene, CDR1 is MDHEN and CDR2 is SYDVKM. CDR3 length: 16 amino acids. CDR3 region: CASSLLSSGTFVTQYF.

The chain uses TRBV12-3 or TRBV12-4 and TRBJ2-1; the D call from TCRdb, TRBD2, cannot be confirmed without DNA. The CDR3 is made up of 14 amino acids. Here the CDR3 reads CASTRVDWQNEQFF.

The chain is built from TRBV28 and TRBJ2-5; TCRdb designates TRBD1, a call that cannot be tested without DNA. The germline CDR1 and CDR2 sequences are MDHEN and SYDVKM. The CDR3 consists of 15 residues. The CDR3: CASSSLQGPQETQYF. Variable domain in full (rest from reference TRBV28 and TRBJ2-5): DVKVTQSSRYLVKRTGEKVFLECVQDMDHENMFWYRQDPGLGLRLIYFSYDVKMKEKGDIPEGYSVSREKKERFSLILESASTNQTSMYLCASSSLQGPQETQYFGPGTRLLVL.